The sequence of this T cell receptor beta chain was determined in a study of T-cell reconstitution after alpha-beta-depleted transplantation in children. Unique molecular identifiers were built into the TCRbeta library. From the PCR reads, TCRdb called clonotypes with MiXCR, one entry per CDR3 protein. The sample has fewer than 95,000 distinct CDR3 sequences, less than 15% seen once. V lost 0 bases to trimming and J lost 5 bases; unmatched junction nucleotides: 5. Per germline, CDR1 SGHDT and CDR2 YYEEEE. The CDR3 consists of 15 residues. Ten or more counts support this clonotype. The rearrangement uses TRBV5-6 and TRBJ2-5, with 9 bases lining up with TRBD2. The receptor comes from a human donor who donated a stem cell graft to a child with inherited bone marrow failure. The specimen comprised PBMCs from the stem cell graft donor, sampled from the stem cell graft. The CDR3 bases are TGTGCCAGCAGCTTGGGCGGGGGGGGTTTGGAGACCCAGTACTTC. This translates into CASSLGGGGLETQYF.